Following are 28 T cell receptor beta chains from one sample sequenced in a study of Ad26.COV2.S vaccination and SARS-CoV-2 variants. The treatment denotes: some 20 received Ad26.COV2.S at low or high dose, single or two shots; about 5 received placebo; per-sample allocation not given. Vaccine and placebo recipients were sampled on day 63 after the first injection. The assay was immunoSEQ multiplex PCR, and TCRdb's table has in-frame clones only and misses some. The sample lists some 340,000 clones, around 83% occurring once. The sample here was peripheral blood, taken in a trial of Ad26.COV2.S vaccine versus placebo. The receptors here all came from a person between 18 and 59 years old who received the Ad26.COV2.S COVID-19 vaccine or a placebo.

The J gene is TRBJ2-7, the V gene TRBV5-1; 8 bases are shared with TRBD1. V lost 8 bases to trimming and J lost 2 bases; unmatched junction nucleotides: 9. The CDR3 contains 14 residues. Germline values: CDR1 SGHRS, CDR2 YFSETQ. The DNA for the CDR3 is TGCGCCAGTAGTAGGACAGGGACAACCTACGAGCAGTACTTC. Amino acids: CASSRTGTTYEQYF.

The CDR3 region has the DNA TGTGCCAGCAGTTACGGGGGGGGTTTGAACACTGAAGCTTTCTTT. It is translated as CASSYGGGLNTEAFF. V gene TRBV6-2 or TRBV6-3 combines with J gene TRBJ1-1, with D possibly matching TRBD1 (5 bases). The V end was cut by 2 bases, the J end by 0 bases, with 10 bases between. Germline V gene lookup returns CDR1 MNHEY and CDR2 SVGEGT. The CDR3 extends over 15 amino acids.

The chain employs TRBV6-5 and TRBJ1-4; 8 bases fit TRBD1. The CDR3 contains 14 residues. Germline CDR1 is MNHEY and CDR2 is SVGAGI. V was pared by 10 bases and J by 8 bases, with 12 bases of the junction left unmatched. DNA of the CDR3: TGTGCCACCCGCCGTCAGGGGGCGAGAGAAAAACTGTTTTTT. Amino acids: CATRRQGAREKLFF.

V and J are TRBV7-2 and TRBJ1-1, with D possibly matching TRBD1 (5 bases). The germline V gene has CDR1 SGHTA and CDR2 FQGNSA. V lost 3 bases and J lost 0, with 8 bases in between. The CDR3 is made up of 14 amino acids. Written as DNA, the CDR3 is TGTGCCAGCAGCTTGACAGCGATGAACACTGAAGCTTTCTTT. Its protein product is CASSLTAMNTEAFF.

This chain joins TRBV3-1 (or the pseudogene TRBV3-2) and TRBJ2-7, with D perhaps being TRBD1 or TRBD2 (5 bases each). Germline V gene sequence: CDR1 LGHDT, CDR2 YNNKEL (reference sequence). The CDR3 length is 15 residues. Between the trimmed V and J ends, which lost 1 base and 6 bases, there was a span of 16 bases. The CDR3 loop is CASSQAWDPSGEQYF. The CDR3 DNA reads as TGTGCCAGCAGCCAAGCCTGGGACCCCTCGGGCGAGCAGTACTTC.

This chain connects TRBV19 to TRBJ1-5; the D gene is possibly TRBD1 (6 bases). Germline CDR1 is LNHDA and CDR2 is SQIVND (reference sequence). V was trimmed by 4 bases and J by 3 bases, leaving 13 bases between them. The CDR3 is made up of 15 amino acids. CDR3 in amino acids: CASSKWGQLNQPQHF. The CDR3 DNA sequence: TGTGCCAGTAGTAAGTGGGGGCAGCTCAATCAGCCCCAGCATTTT. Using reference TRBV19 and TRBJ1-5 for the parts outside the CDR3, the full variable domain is DGGITQSPKYLFRKEGQNVTLSCEQNLNHDAMYWYRQDPGQGLRLIYYSQIVNDFQKGDIAEGYSVSREKKESFPLTVTSAQKNPTAFYLCASSKWGQLNQPQHFGDGTRLSIL.

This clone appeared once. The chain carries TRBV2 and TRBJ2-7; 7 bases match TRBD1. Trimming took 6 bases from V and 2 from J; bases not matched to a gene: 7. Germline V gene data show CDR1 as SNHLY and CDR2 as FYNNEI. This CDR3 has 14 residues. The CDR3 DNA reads TGTGCCAGCAGAGGGACAGTGGTTCCCTACGAGCAGTACTTC. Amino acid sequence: CASRGTVVPYEQYF.

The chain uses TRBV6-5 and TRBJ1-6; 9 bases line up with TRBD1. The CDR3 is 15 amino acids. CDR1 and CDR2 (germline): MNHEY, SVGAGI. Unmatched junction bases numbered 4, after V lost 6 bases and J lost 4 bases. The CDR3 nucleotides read TGTGCCAGCAGACTCGGACAGGGGTATAATTCACCCCTCCACTTT. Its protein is CASRLGQGYNSPLHF.

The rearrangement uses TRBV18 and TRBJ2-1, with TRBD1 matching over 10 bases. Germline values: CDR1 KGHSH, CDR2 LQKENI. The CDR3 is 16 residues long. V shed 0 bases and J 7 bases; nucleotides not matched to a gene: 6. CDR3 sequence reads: CASSPPGDRGSNEQFF. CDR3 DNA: TGTGCCAGCTCACCACCAGGGGACAGGGGTAGTAATGAGCAGTTCTTC.

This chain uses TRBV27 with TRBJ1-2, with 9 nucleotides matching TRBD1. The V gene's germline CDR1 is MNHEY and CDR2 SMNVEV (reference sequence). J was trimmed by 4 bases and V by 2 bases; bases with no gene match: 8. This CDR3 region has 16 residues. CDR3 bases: TGTGCCAGCAGTTTAAAGGTCGGGACAGGGAGCTATGGCTACACCTTC. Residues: CASSLKVGTGSYGYTF.

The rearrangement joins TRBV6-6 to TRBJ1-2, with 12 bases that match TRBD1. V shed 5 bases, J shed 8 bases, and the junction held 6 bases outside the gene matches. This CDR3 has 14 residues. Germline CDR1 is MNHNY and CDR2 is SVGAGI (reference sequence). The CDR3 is CASSMGQGARGYTF. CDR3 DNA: TGTGCCAGCAGTATGGGACAGGGGGCTCGCGGCTACACCTTC.

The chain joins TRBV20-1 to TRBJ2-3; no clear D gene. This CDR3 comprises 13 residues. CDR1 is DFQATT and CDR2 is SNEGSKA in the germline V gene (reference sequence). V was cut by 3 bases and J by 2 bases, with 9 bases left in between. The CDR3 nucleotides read TGCAGTGCTAGTCAGCATTCCACAGATACGCAGTATTTT. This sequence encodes CSASQHSTDTQYF.

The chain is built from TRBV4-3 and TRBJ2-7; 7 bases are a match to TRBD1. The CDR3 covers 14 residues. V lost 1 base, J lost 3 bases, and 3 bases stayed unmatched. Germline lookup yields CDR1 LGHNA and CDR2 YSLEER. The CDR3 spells CASSQARDSYEQYF. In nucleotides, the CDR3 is TGCGCCAGCAGCCAAGCCCGGGACAGCTACGAGCAGTACTTC.

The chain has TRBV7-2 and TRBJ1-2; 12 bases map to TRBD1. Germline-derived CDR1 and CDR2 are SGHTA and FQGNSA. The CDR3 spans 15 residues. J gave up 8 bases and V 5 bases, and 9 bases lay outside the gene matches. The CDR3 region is CASSPGGDRGQGYTF. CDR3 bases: TGTGCCAGCAGCCCTGGTGGGGACAGGGGGCAGGGCTACACCTTC.

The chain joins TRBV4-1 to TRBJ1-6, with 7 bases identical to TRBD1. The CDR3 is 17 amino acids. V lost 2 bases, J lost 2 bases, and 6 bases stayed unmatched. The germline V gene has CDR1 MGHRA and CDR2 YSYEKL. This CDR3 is CASSQPVDRAYNSPLHF. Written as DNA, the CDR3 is TGCGCCAGCAGCCAACCCGTCGACAGGGCCTATAATTCACCCCTCCACTTT.

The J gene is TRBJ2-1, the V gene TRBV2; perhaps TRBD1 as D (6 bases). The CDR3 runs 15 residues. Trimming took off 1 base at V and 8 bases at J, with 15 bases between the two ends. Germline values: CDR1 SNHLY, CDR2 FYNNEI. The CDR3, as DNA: TGTGCCAGCAGTGAAGTAGGCATGGGGGCTGATGAGCAGTTCTTC. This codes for CASSEVGMGADEQFF.

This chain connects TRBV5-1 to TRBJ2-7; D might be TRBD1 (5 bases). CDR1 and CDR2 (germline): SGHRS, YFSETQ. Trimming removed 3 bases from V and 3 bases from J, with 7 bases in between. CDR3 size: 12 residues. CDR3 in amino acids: CASSWGSYEQYF. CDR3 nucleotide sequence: TGCGCCAGCAGCTGGGGCAGCTACGAGCAGTACTTC.

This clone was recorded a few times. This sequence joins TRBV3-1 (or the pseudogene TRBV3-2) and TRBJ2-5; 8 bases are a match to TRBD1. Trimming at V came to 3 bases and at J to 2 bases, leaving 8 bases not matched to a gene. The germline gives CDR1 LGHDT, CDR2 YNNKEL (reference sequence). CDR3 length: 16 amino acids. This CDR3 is CASSQYTGGNQETQYF. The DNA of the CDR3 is TGTGCCAGCAGCCAGTACACAGGGGGGAATCAAGAGACCCAGTACTTC.

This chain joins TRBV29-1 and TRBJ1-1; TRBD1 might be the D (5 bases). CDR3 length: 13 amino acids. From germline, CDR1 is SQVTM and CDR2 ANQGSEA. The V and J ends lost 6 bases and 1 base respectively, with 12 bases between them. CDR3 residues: CSVQEGRNTEAFF. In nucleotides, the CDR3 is TGCAGCGTACAAGAGGGGCGGAACACTGAAGCTTTCTTT.

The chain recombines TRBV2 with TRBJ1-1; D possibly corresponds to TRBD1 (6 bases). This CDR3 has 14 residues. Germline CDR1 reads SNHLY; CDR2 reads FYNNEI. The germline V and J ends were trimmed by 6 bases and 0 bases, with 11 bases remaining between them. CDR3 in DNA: TGTGCCAGCAGGGGAAACAGGGTGAACACTGAAGCTTTCTTT. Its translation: CASRGNRVNTEAFF.

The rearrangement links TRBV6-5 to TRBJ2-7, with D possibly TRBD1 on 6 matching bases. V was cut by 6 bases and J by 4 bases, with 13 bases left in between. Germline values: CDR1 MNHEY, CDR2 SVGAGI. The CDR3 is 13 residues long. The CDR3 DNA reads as TGTGCCAGCAGCTCACAGGGAGAATACGAGCAGTACTTC. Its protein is CASSSQGEYEQYF.

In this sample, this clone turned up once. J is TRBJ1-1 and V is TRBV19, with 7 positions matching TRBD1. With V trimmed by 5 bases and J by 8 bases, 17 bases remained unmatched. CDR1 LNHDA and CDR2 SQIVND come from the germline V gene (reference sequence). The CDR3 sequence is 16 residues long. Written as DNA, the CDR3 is TGTGCCAGTAGTCCTCGGGGGGAGGGGGCTTTTATGGAAGCTTTCTTT. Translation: CASSPRGEGAFMEAFF.

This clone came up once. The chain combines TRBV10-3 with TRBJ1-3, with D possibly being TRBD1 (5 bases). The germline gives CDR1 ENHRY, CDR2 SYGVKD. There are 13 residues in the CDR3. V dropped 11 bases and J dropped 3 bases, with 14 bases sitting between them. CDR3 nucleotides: TGTGCCTCCTCAACTCAGGGTGGAAACACCATATATTTT. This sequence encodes CASSTQGGNTIYF.

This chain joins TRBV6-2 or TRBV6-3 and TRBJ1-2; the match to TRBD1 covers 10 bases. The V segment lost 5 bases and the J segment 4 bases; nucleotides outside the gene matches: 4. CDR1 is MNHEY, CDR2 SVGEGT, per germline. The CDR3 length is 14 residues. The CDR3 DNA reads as TGTGCCAGCAGTGAGACAGGGGGCGGCTATGGCTACACCTTC. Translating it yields CASSETGGGYGYTF.

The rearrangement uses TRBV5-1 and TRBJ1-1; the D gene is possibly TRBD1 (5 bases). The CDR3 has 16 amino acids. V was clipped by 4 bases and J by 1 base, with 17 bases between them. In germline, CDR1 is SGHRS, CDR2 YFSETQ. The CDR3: CASSAVNGGGNTEAFF. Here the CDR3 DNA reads TGCGCCAGCAGCGCTGTTAACGGGGGAGGGAACACTGAAGCTTTCTTT.

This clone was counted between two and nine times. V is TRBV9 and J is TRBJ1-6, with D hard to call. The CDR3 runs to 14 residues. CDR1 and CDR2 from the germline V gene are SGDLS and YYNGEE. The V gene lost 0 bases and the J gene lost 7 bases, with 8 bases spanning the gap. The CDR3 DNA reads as TGTGCCAGCAGCGTAGGGGCATTAAATTCACCCCTCCACTTT. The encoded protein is CASSVGALNSPLHF.

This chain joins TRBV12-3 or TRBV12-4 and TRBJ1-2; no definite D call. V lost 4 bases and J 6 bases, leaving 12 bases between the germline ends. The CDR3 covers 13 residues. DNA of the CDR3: TGTGCCAGCAGTTCCCCCCGTAGGGATGGCTACACCTTC. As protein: CASSSPRRDGYTF.

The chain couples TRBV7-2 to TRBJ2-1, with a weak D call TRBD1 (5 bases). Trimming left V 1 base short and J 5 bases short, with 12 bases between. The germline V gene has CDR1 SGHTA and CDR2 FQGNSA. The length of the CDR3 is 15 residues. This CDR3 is CASSLDRGNNNEQFF. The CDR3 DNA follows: TGTGCCAGCAGCTTAGATAGGGGTAATAACAATGAGCAGTTCTTC.